What follows are 4 T cell receptor beta chains derived from one specimen sequenced in a study of T cells after yellow fever vaccination. Each CDR3 protein gets one entry after TCRdb re-called the 5' RACE reads with MiXCR. The sample has hundreds of thousands of distinct CDR3 sequences; 9% to 15% are singletons. Sequences were derived from PBMCs, sampled on the day of the yellow fever booster vaccination. Receptors originate from a man between 25 and 39 years old who received the YFV17D yellow fever vaccine.

The V and J genes are TRBV6-2 or TRBV6-3 and TRBJ2-3, with no clear D. Trimming cost V 0 bases and J 10 bases, with 11 bases left between them. CDR3 length equals 13 residues. Germline lookup yields CDR1 MNHEY and CDR2 SVGEGT. CDR3 in DNA: TGTGCCAGCAGTTACTCGTTCCCCAGTGCGCAGTATTTT. Amino acid sequence: CASSYSFPSAQYF.

The genes are TRBV7-2 and TRBJ2-7, with D perhaps TRBD2 (5 bases). V gave up 4 bases and J gave up 0 bases, with 10 bases separating them. The CDR3 consists of 14 residues. Germline V gene sequence: CDR1 SGHTA, CDR2 FQGNSA. CDR3 in amino acids: CASSSRAYSYEQYF. Here the CDR3 DNA reads TGTGCCAGCAGCTCGCGGGCGTACTCCTACGAGCAGTACTTC.

This clonotype was observed at least ten times. The CDR3 loop reads CASSYRGGNEQFF. The CDR3 DNA reads as TGTGCCAGCAGTTACAGAGGCGGGAATGAGCAGTTCTTC. V and J are TRBV6-5 and TRBJ2-1, with D possibly matching TRBD2 (5 bases). Germline V gene sequence: CDR1 MNHEY, CDR2 SVGAGI. Trimming cost V 2 bases and J 7 bases, with 9 bases left between them. CDR3 size: 13 residues.

The chain links TRBV20-1 to TRBJ2-6; D gene ambiguous. The CDR3 spans 14 residues. Germline V gene lookup returns CDR1 DFQATT and CDR2 SNEGSKA (reference sequence). Trimming removed 5 bases from V and 2 bases from J, with 10 bases in between. CDR3 DNA sequence: TGCAGTGCTTCCAACTTCGCTGGGGCCAACGTCCTGACTTTC. Protein product: CSASNFAGANVLTF.